The rows below give T cell receptor beta chains drawn from one sample of a study of a mutant IDH1 vaccine in newly diagnosed glioma. The assay was immunoSEQ multiplex PCR, and TCRdb's table has in-frame clones only and misses some. The table lists 50,000 or so clones, 90% to 95% of them singletons, with roughly 2.3% in the top ten. These receptors' antigens are unknown. The sequencing used PBMCs, collected from a glioma patient whose treatment included an IDH1 peptide vaccine. These receptors were collected from a man aged 50 or older with glioma. CDR3s include the opening cysteine and the closing phenylalanine or tryptophan. Each record gives: V gene, CDR3 protein.

TRBV7-9,CASSSRGSRGEKLFF
TRBV7-2,CASSFFPVSSDTYQPQHF
TRBV5-1,CASSLQGANYNEQFF
TRBV10-3,CAMGDTGYQTDTQYF
TRBV5-4,CASSLDPGADTEAFF
TRBV4-3,CASSQDWGDRSISYEQYF
TRBV9,CASSVAYRGVNTEAFF
TRBV5-6,CASSWGTGLRYTEAFF
TRBV7-8,CASSLGGRDEAFF
TRBV4-3,CASSQDPLSREQYF
TRBV7-2,CASSPGGRSSYNSPLHF
TRBV9,CASSVGWGQRRYNEQFF
TRBV30,CAWTGGRGETQYF
TRBV5-1,CASFTDRPNTGELFF
TRBV18,CASSPGQYYGYTF
TRBV5-1,CASSLTGKRTEAFF
TRBV15,CATSSLGVRDEQYF
TRBV7-6,CASSKPGLLYNEQFF
TRBV6-1,CASSERFVHEAFF
TRBV2,CASSRTGGYEQYF